This T cell receptor (beta chain) comes out of a study of blood T cell repertoires in COVID-19. Looked up from germline, CDR1 is KGHSH and CDR2 is LQKENI. This CDR3 is 14 amino acids long. V shed 0 bases and J shed 4 bases, with 9 bases lying between them. The assay was immunoSEQ multiplex PCR, and TCRdb's table has in-frame clones only and misses some. The table shows about 290,000 clones, with 85% occurring only once. The chain recombines TRBV18 with TRBJ1-2; D is undetermined. The sequence was collected from a woman aged 45-65 years with active or convalescent COVID-19. Material for sequencing was peripheral blood. CDR3 in amino acids: CASSPPAAGYGYTF. The CDR3 DNA reads as TGTGCCAGCTCACCACCGGCCGCGGGCTATGGCTACACCTTC.